This T cell receptor (beta chain) was identified in a study of cytomegalovirus exposure and HLA in healthy donors. Study results and caveats: In a later analysis, TCR beta V- and J-gene trimming showed a link to a missense DCLRE1C variant. Certain indistinguishable V segments, among them TRBV6-2 and TRBV6-3, were excluded.

In the PCR, 60 Vbeta and 13 Jbeta primers were used. Original processing methods: There were about 80 million unique TCR beta chains by a later count, and some 11 million of them were shared. The table came from immunoSEQ multiplex PCR; TCRdb's copy has only in-frame clones and leaves some out. That table furnishes V, J and clone size, whereas the DNA furnished D and trimming. The repertoire holds 200,000 to 250,000 clones, with 70% to 85% as singletons. In germline, CDR1 is ENHRY, CDR2 SYGVKD. CDR3 length: 14 amino acids. V lost 3 bases to trimming and J lost 5 bases, with 14 bases between them. Details on this clone: Its target is unknown.

Sequenced: PBMCs. The chain has TRBV10-3 and TRBJ2-7; TRBD1 might be the D (6 bases). The receptor comes from a male donor in good health and CMV-seronegative. The CDR3 loop is CAISDQTGANEQYF. As DNA, the CDR3 is TGTGCCATCAGTGACCAGACAGGAGCTAACGAGCAGTACTTC.